Presented here are 27 T cell receptor beta chains from one specimen sequenced in a study of cytomegalovirus exposure and HLA in healthy donors. The PCR had 60 Vbeta and 13 Jbeta primers. The repertoire was sequenced with immunoSEQ multiplex PCR; TCRdb's copy has only in-frame clones and lacks some. The sample shows about 180,000 clones, roughly 79% of them seen only once. Sequencing was carried out using PBMCs. Receptors were obtained from a male donor in good health and CMV-seronegative.

This clone has just one count. This chain connects TRBV4-3 to TRBJ2-3; a possible D gene is TRBD2 (6 bases). CDR3 size: 18 residues. V was cut by 4 bases and J by 1 base, with 21 bases left in between. The germline V gene has CDR1 LGHNA and CDR2 YSLEER. The CDR3 protein is CASSRTVKSSGGTDTQYF. In nucleotides, the CDR3 is TGCGCCAGCAGCCGAACGGTGAAGAGTAGCGGAGGCACAGATACGCAGTATTTT.

This chain uses TRBV29-1 with TRBJ1-5; 9 nucleotides line up with TRBD1. CDR3 length equals 14 residues. Germline V CDR1 and CDR2: SQVTM, ANQGSEA. V was clipped by 5 bases and J by 2 bases; unmatched bases: 4. The CDR3 spells CSVSTGGGNQPQHF. The CDR3 nucleotides are TGCAGCGTTTCTACAGGGGGCGGCAATCAGCCCCAGCATTTT. Complete variable domain (other parts from reference TRBV29-1 and TRBJ1-5): SAVISQKPSRDICQRGTSLTIQCQVDSQVTMMFWYRQQPGQSLTLIATANQGSEATYESGFVIDKFPISRPNLTFSTLTVSNMSPEDSSIYLCSVSTGGGNQPQHFGDGTRLSIL.

This clone was seen only once. The chain carries TRBV19 and TRBJ1-5; perhaps TRBD1 as D (5 bases). Trimming shortened V by 9 bases and J by 0 bases, and 18 bases separated the two germline ends. The germline V gene encodes CDR1 LNHDA and CDR2 SQIVND (reference sequence). CDR3 length: 16 residues. In DNA form, the CDR3 reads TGTGCCAGCTCTGGGGGGACCCTAAATAGCAATCAGCCCCAGCATTTT. Its protein product is CASSGGTLNSNQPQHF.

This chain connects TRBV19 to TRBJ2-1; 8 bases match TRBD2. Germline CDR1 is LNHDA and CDR2 is SQIVND (reference sequence). Trimming took 7 bases from V and 7 from J; bases not matched to a gene: 12. This CDR3 has 15 residues. The CDR3: CASIMSAGDINEQFF. The CDR3 coding sequence is TGTGCCAGTATTATGTCAGCGGGAGATATAAATGAGCAGTTCTTC.

V usage is TRBV28 and J usage is TRBJ1-5; no clear D. The CDR3 is 15 residues long. Trimming removed 6 bases from V and 0 bases from J, with 12 bases in between. The germline CDR1 and CDR2 sequences are MDHEN and SYDVKM. The CDR3 loop reads CASRAEGNSNQPQHF. The CDR3 DNA reads as TGTGCCAGCAGGGCCGAGGGAAATAGCAATCAGCCCCAGCATTTT. Supplemented by reference TRBV28 and TRBJ1-5, the full variable domain reads DVKVTQSSRYLVKRTGEKVFLECVQDMDHENMFWYRQDPGLGLRLIYFSYDVKMKEKGDIPEGYSVSREKKERFSLILESASTNQTSMYLCASRAEGNSNQPQHFGDGTRLSIL.

The chain employs TRBV2 and TRBJ1-3; 10 nucleotides agree with TRBD1. CDR1 and CDR2 (germline): SNHLY, FYNNEI. After removal of 6 bases from V and 5 bases from J, the junction contained 7 bases not matched to a gene. The CDR3 spans 15 residues. The CDR3 loop is CASSSRDRGRNTIYF. DNA of the CDR3: TGTGCCAGCAGCAGCCGGGACAGGGGTAGAAACACCATATATTTT.

The rearrangement joins TRBV30 to TRBJ1-2, with D perhaps TRBD1 (5 bases). This CDR3 spans 11 amino acids. Germline assignment: CDR1 GTSNPN and CDR2 SVGIG (reference sequence). V lost 0 bases, J lost 9 bases, and 8 bases lay in between. CDR3 residues: CAWSVQVRYTF. CDR3 nucleotides: TGTGCCTGGAGTGTACAGGTTCGCTACACCTTC. The entire variable domain, with the rest obtained from reference TRBV30 and TRBJ1-2, is as follows: SQTIHQWPATLVQPVGSPLSLECTVEGTSNPNLYWYRQAAGRGLQLLFYSVGIGQISSEVPQNLSASRPQDRQFILSSKKLLLSDSGFYLCAWSVQVRYTFGSGTRLTVV.

This clone was picked up a small number of times. V usage is TRBV5-4 and J usage is TRBJ2-3, with TRBD2 identical over 11 bases. Trimming removed 4 bases from V and 4 bases from J; junction bases left unmatched: 11. CDR1 is SGHNT, CDR2 YYREEE, per germline (reference sequence). This CDR3 contains 17 residues. CDR3 DNA: TGTGCCAGCAGCCCATCGGTAGCGGGGGGGAGGTCAGATACGCAGTATTTT. It specifies CASSPSVAGGRSDTQYF. Full variable domain (remainder filled in from reference TRBV5-4 and TRBJ2-3): ETGVTQSPTHLIKTRGQQVTLRCSSQSGHNTVSWYQQALGQGPQFIFQYYREEENGRGNFPPRFSGLQFPNYSSELNVNALELDDSALYLCASSPSVAGGRSDTQYFGPGTRLTVL.

This sequence joins TRBV28 and TRBJ2-7, with TRBD2 matching 7 bases. Germline assignment: CDR1 MDHEN and CDR2 SYDVKM. CDR3 length: 16 residues. Trimming cost V 8 bases and J 2 bases; bases outside gene matches: 15. CDR3 coding DNA: TGTGCCAGCCAAGCCTACGCGGGCGGGAGAACCTACGAGCAGTACTTC. The encoded protein is CASQAYAGGRTYEQYF.

J is TRBJ2-1 and V is TRBV10-3; a possible D gene is TRBD2 (5 bases). V lost 10 bases, J lost 3 bases, and 16 bases lay in between. CDR3 length equals 14 residues. The germline V gene encodes CDR1 ENHRY and CDR2 SYGVKD. This chain's CDR3 is CATNGNTNYNEQFF. CDR3 in DNA: TGTGCCACCAACGGGAACACCAACTACAATGAGCAGTTCTTC.

The chain carries TRBV4-1 and TRBJ2-5; D gene unclear. Trimming stripped 3 bases from V and 0 bases from J, with 5 bases between. The germline V gene encodes CDR1 MGHRA and CDR2 YSYEKL. The CDR3 has 13 amino acids. The CDR3 bases are TGCGCCAGCAGCCAGCCAGACCAAGAGACCCAGTACTTC. This gives the protein CASSQPDQETQYF.

V gene TRBV30 combines with J gene TRBJ2-2, with 8 bases fitting TRBD1. The trim removed 7 bases at V and 8 bases at J, leaving 12 bases unmatched. This CDR3 region has 14 residues. Germline lookup yields CDR1 GTSNPN and CDR2 SVGIG (reference sequence). CDR3: CASPGTGFGGELFF. CDR3 in DNA: TGTGCCTCTCCCGGGACAGGTTTCGGTGGGGAGCTGTTTTTT.

Concerning this clone itself: The identical CDR3 is also encoded by other nucleotide sequences in the sample. The CDR3 nucleotides read TGTGCCAGAACTTCGAACACCATATATTTT. Encoded protein: CARTSNTIYF. This rearrangement joins TRBV6-4 to TRBJ1-3; D is unresolved. Germline CDR1 reads MRHNA; CDR2 reads SNTAGT. V was pared by 9 bases and J by 7 bases, with 7 bases between. This CDR3 has 10 amino acids.

V is TRBV11-3 and J is TRBJ2-3; D is ambiguous. Germline assignment: CDR1 SGHNT and CDR2 YENEEA. V lost 0 bases and J lost 3, with 7 bases in between. The CDR3 covers 14 residues. CDR3 nucleotide sequence: TGTGCCAGCAGCTTAGACTCAGCGACAGATACGCAGTATTTT. It is translated as CASSLDSATDTQYF.

This sequence joins TRBV7-6 and TRBJ2-3, with D tentatively TRBD2 (7 bases). Germline assignment: CDR1 SGHVS and CDR2 FNYEAQ. V shed 1 base and J shed 4 bases, with 15 bases lying between them. This CDR3 has 16 residues. The CDR3 DNA follows: TGTGCCAGCAGCTTAGGGGGGGGGCCCCGCGCAGATACGCAGTATTTT. This translates into CASSLGGGPRADTQYF.

This chain joins TRBV28 and TRBJ1-4, with D tentatively TRBD1 (5 bases). This CDR3 has 15 amino acids. CDR1 and CDR2 from the germline V gene are MDHEN and SYDVKM. Between the trimmed V and J ends, which lost 0 bases and 8 bases, there was a span of 13 bases. Here the CDR3 DNA reads TGTGCCAGCAGTTTATGGGTCCAGGGCGGAGAAAAACTGTTTTTT. Translated: CASSLWVQGGEKLFF.

This chain connects TRBV30 to TRBJ1-1, with a tentative D call TRBD1 (5 bases). Germline V gives CDR1 GTSNPN, CDR2 SVGIG (reference sequence). This CDR3 is 13 amino acids long. Trimming took 4 bases from V and 0 from J, leaving 9 bases between them. CDR3: CAWNPRVNTEAFF. The CDR3, as DNA: TGTGCCTGGAACCCCAGGGTGAACACTGAAGCTTTCTTT. The entire variable domain, with the rest obtained from reference TRBV30 and TRBJ1-1, is as follows: SQTIHQWPATLVQPVGSPLSLECTVEGTSNPNLYWYRQAAGRGLQLLFYSVGIGQISSEVPQNLSASRPQDRQFILSSKKLLLSDSGFYLCAWNPRVNTEAFFGQGTRLTVV.

The chain recombines TRBV19 with TRBJ2-3, with a possible D match to TRBD1 (5 bases). Deletions cut 4 bases from V and 4 bases from J, with 15 bases between. The CDR3 totals 15 residues. Germline CDR1 and CDR2: LNHDA and SQIVND (reference sequence). The CDR3 loop is CASSTQTGAADTQYF. The CDR3 DNA sequence: TGTGCCAGTAGTACCCAGACTGGGGCCGCAGATACGCAGTATTTT.

The chain recombines TRBV19 with TRBJ2-3; 8 bases are a match to TRBD1. The CDR3 has 15 residues. CDR1 is LNHDA and CDR2 is SQIVND in the germline V gene (reference sequence). The V segment lost 5 bases and the J segment 3 bases; nucleotides outside the gene matches: 7. As DNA, the CDR3 is TGTGCCAGTAGTCCGGGACAGGTGAGGACAGATACGCAGTATTTT. Amino acid sequence: CASSPGQVRTDTQYF.

This chain joins TRBV25-1 and TRBJ1-2, with D perhaps TRBD1 (6 bases). The CDR3 runs 14 residues. Trimming left V 3 bases short and J 1 base short, with 9 bases between. From germline, CDR1 is MGHDK and CDR2 SYGVNS. Written as DNA, the CDR3 is TGTGCCAGCAGTGATTACAGGGTTAACTATGGCTACACCTTC. This translates into CASSDYRVNYGYTF.

V usage is TRBV11-2 and J usage is TRBJ1-1; no definite D call. Germline loops: CDR1 SGHAT, CDR2 FQNNGV. CDR3 length: 12 residues. Trimming pared 6 bases from V and 7 bases from J, leaving 12 bases between. CDR3 in DNA: TGTGCCAGCAGTCGAGCGCCAGATGAAGCTTTCTTT. This translates into CASSRAPDEAFF.

V is TRBV6-5 and J is TRBJ2-7; TRBD2 aligns across 9 bases. There are 15 residues in the CDR3. Per the germline V gene, CDR1 is MNHEY and CDR2 is SVGAGI. V shed 1 base, J shed 2 bases, and the junction held 3 bases outside the gene matches. CDR3 loop: CASSYFSGGAYEQYF. In DNA, the CDR3 is TGTGCCAGCAGTTACTTTAGCGGGGGAGCCTACGAGCAGTACTTC.

This sequence joins TRBV5-4 and TRBJ2-1; 9 bases agree with TRBD1. CDR1 SGHNT and CDR2 YYREEE come from the germline V gene (reference sequence). The CDR3 covers 16 residues. J lost 1 base, V lost 4 bases, and 6 bases had no gene match. DNA for the CDR3: TGTGCCAGCAGCCCCTACAGGGGGCGGTCCTACAATGAGCAGTTCTTC. It is translated as CASSPYRGRSYNEQFF. The whole variable domain, remainder taken from reference TRBV5-4 and TRBJ2-1, is ETGVTQSPTHLIKTRGQQVTLRCSSQSGHNTVSWYQQALGQGPQFIFQYYREEENGRGNFPPRFSGLQFPNYSSELNVNALELDDSALYLCASSPYRGRSYNEQFFGPGTRLTVL.

The gene calls are TRBV4-1 and TRBJ1-3; 10 bases map to TRBD1. The germline V gene has CDR1 MGHRA and CDR2 YSYEKL. J was trimmed by 2 bases and V by 4 bases; bases with no gene match: 2. This CDR3 contains 15 residues. CDR3: CASSPGQGAGNTIYF. The CDR3 coding sequence is TGCGCCAGCAGCCCAGGACAGGGGGCTGGAAACACCATATATTTT.

This chain uses TRBV27 with TRBJ2-7; 11 bases are a match to TRBD1. The CDR3 extends over 14 amino acids. Losses at the gene ends were 3 bases for V and 4 bases for J; bases not matched to a gene: 2. From germline, CDR1 is MNHEY and CDR2 SMNVEV (reference sequence). CDR3 DNA sequence: TGTGCCAGCAGTTTCGGGACAGGGGGATACGAGCAGTACTTC. Encoded protein: CASSFGTGGYEQYF.

V usage is TRBV9 and J usage is TRBJ2-1; TRBD2 aligns across 7 bases. The CDR3 has 13 amino acids. The V and J ends lost 3 bases and 6 bases, in that order; junction bases with no gene match: 3. Germline V gene sequence: CDR1 SGDLS, CDR2 YYNGEE. CDR3 DNA: TGTGCCAGCAGCGCCGGGAGGTCCAATGAGCAGTTCTTC. This codes for CASSAGRSNEQFF.

J is TRBJ2-4 and V is TRBV2; 13 nucleotides match TRBD2. The germline CDR1 and CDR2 sequences are SNHLY and FYNNEI. The CDR3 covers 15 residues. J lost 9 bases, V lost 6 bases, and 8 bases had no gene match. For the CDR3, the DNA is TGTGCCAGCAGAGGGACTAGCGGGACGGGGGGCATTCAGTACTTC. Its translation is CASRGTSGTGGIQYF.